This TCR beta chain was identified in a study of cytomegalovirus exposure and HLA in healthy donors. With 60 Vbeta and 13 Jbeta primers, the PCR was carried out. Data came from immunoSEQ multiplex PCR; TCRdb stores just in-frame clones and leaves some out. The sample consists of roughly 80,000 clones, roughly 75% of them appearing once. The sample consisted of PBMCs. This receptor was obtained from a woman between 40 and 55 years old in good health and CMV-seronegative.

CDR3 coding DNA: TGTGCCAGCAGCCCGGGGGGCACTGGCACCTACGAGCAGTACTTC. Residues: CASSPGGTGTYEQYF. The chain is built from TRBV11-3 and TRBJ2-7; a possible D gene is TRBD2 (7 bases). The V and J ends lost 5 bases and 2 bases respectively, with 16 bases between them. This CDR3 is 15 amino acids long. Germline CDR1 reads SGHNT; CDR2 reads YENEEA.